The clone carrying this TCR beta chain was seen only a few times. Mismatch with germline at one junction end may stem from a read error. The data belong to a study of T-cell reconstitution after alpha-beta-depleted transplantation in children. Unique molecular identifiers were used to barcode this TCRbeta library. A single record per CDR3 protein comes from TCRdb applying MiXCR to the PCR reads. The sample consists of hundreds of thousands of distinct CDR3 sequences, over 15% of them appearing once. Looked up from germline, CDR1 is SGHKS and CDR2 is YYEKEE (reference sequence). The CDR3 runs 17 residues.

The origin of this receptor is a human donor who donated a stem cell graft to a child with acute myeloid leukemia. The rearrangement joins TRBV5-5 to TRBJ1-2; 8 nucleotides match TRBD1. Specimen: PBMCs from the stem cell graft donor, collected from the stem cell graft. CDR3 in DNA: TGTGCCAGCACCTTGGAAGGGACAGGTGGTCTACCGAGTGGCTACACCTTC. As protein: CASTLEGTGGLPSGYTF.